This T cell receptor beta chain was observed in a study of molecular identifiers for immune sequencing clone quantification. Each CDR3 protein is one row after TCRdb ran MiXCR on the PCR reads. The repertoire includes over 600,000 distinct CDR3 sequences, 20% of them detected once, and roughly 0.9% sits in the top ten. Study-wide results and caveats: Underestimation of highly expanded clone sizes could arise where identical TCR molecules share a barcode.

This clonotype has more than one count but fewer than ten. The antigen remains undetermined. Input material: naive CD8+ T cells from blood, with Jurkat cell RNA spiked in. As for subset: FACS-sorted CD8+CD4-CCR7+CD45RA+ naive T cells. This TCR derives from a human donor in good health. Some libraries in this study had Jurkat cell RNA spiked in.

The DNA of the CDR3 is TGTGCCAGCAGCGGGGGACAGGGGTTCTATGGCTACACCTTC. This sequence encodes CASSGGQGFYGYTF. The chain carries TRBV3-1 and TRBJ1-2, with 10 bases aligning to TRBD1. The CDR3 extends over 14 amino acids. The V gene end was trimmed by 5 bases and the J gene end by 4 bases; junction bases not matched to a gene: 4. Germline V gene sequence: CDR1 LGHDT, CDR2 YNNKEL (reference sequence).